The 14 T cell receptor beta chains presented below share a single source sample, sequenced in a study of response to subunit inactivated influenza vaccine. Via MiXCR, TCRdb re-called the RT-PCR reads, giving one row per CDR3 protein. The data hold 450,000 to 600,000 distinct CDR3 sequences, with about 15% observed a single time. Specimen: CD4+ T cells sorted from PBMCs, collected around 25 months after vaccination. Receptors originate from a man in his fifties or sixties who received an inactivated influenza vaccine.

This chain joins TRBV7-8 and TRBJ2-3, with D tentatively TRBD2 (5 bases). Per germline, CDR1 SGHVS and CDR2 FQNEAQ. The CDR3 extends over 17 amino acids. Trimming pared 5 bases from V and 5 bases from J, leaving 23 bases between. The CDR3 DNA is TGTGCCAGCAGCCTAAAAAGCGGTAGGGTCATCGGAGATACGCAGTATTTT. It codes for CASSLKSGRVIGDTQYF.

The sample holds a few counts of this clonotype. The rearrangement joins TRBV20-1 to TRBJ2-1, with 11 bases identical to TRBD2. This CDR3 has 18 amino acids. Germline V CDR1 and CDR2: DFQATT, SNEGSKA (reference sequence). With 0 bases clipped from V and 3 bases from J, the junction kept 10 bases outside the gene matches. The CDR3 coding sequence is TGCAGTGCTAGAGAGAAACTAGCGGGAGTGGGGGGCTACAATGAGCAGTTCTTC. Translation: CSAREKLAGVGGYNEQFF.

This clonotype came up a few times. This chain uses TRBV5-1 with TRBJ2-1; TRBD1 is a possible D gene (6 bases). V lost 7 bases to trimming and J lost 9 bases, with 20 bases between them. This CDR3 is 14 amino acids long. From germline, CDR1 is SGHRS and CDR2 YFSETQ. In DNA, the CDR3 is TGCGCCAGCGGGGCACGGGTGGGGGCGTTTGAGCAGTTCTTC. Its protein is CASGARVGAFEQFF.

The V call is TRBV20-1, the J call TRBJ2-1, with TRBD1 matching over 10 bases. The CDR3 loop spans 14 amino acids. V lost 5 bases, J lost 4 bases, and 5 bases stayed unmatched. The germline gives CDR1 DFQATT, CDR2 SNEGSKA (reference sequence). CDR3 DNA: TGCAGTGCTCCGACAGGGGGCGCGTACAATGAGCAGTTCTTC. Translation: CSAPTGGAYNEQFF.

This clonotype has just a few counts. This sequence joins TRBV6-2 or TRBV6-3 and TRBJ2-7; a weak D match, TRBD1 (5 bases). The germline V and J ends were trimmed by 0 bases and 2 bases, with 26 bases remaining between them. The germline CDR1 and CDR2 sequences are MNHEY and SVGEGT. This CDR3 region has 20 residues. The CDR3 loop is CASSYSIGGRSRGLPYEQYF. CDR3 DNA: TGTGCCAGCAGTTACTCGATCGGTGGCAGGTCAAGGGGCCTTCCCTACGAGCAGTACTTC.

The V gene is TRBV20-1, the J gene TRBJ2-1; 10 bases line up with TRBD2. Trimming cost V 4 bases and J 5 bases; bases outside gene matches: 5. CDR1 DFQATT and CDR2 SNEGSKA come from the germline V gene (reference sequence). The CDR3 length is 14 residues. The CDR3 region has the DNA TGCAGTGCTAATGGACTAGCGGACGACAATGAGCAGTTCTTC. Protein product: CSANGLADDNEQFF.

This clonotype was observed a handful of times. This chain connects TRBV20-1 to TRBJ2-4, with unresolved D. The germline CDR1 and CDR2 sequences are DFQATT and SNEGSKA (reference sequence). Trimming cost V 7 bases and J 2 bases, with 12 bases left between them. This CDR3 comprises 13 residues. The CDR3 spells CSVSPRTKNIQYF. For the CDR3, the DNA is TGCAGTGTTAGCCCCCGAACCAAAAACATTCAGTACTTC.

CDR3 sequence reads: CASTTWRGTNTGELFF. The CDR3, as DNA: TGTGCCAGCACCACTTGGCGGGGTACGAACACCGGGGAGCTGTTTTTT. This rearrangement joins TRBV12-3 or TRBV12-4 to TRBJ2-2; weak D call: TRBD2 (6 bases). Trimming removed 7 bases at V and 0 bases at J, with 15 bases between. This CDR3 is 16 amino acids long.

The V call is TRBV6-2 or TRBV6-3, the J call TRBJ2-2; 11 bases map to TRBD2. Germline CDR1 and CDR2: MNHEY and SVGEGT. The CDR3 loop spans 15 amino acids. J was trimmed by 5 bases and V by 4 bases; bases with no gene match: 3. CDR3 sequence: CASSFRTSGTGELFF. For the CDR3, the DNA is TGTGCCAGCAGTTTTCGGACTAGCGGGACCGGGGAGCTGTTTTTT.

The genes are TRBV3-1 and TRBJ2-7, with D perhaps assigned TRBD1 or TRBD2 (6 bases each). This CDR3 is 16 amino acids long. V lost 1 base to trimming and J lost 7 bases, with 20 bases between them. Germline V gene data show CDR1 as LGHDT and CDR2 as YNNKEL (reference sequence). CDR3 coding DNA: TGTGCCAGCAGCCAAGCGGGGGCCCTACGGTCCGGGGAGCAGTACTTC. The encoded protein is CASSQAGALRSGEQYF.

Only a few counts were recorded for this clonotype. The chain links TRBV15 to TRBJ2-1; tentatively, D is TRBD2 (5 bases). CDR1 is LNHNV, CDR2 YYDKDF, per germline (reference sequence). The CDR3 totals 14 residues. The V gene lost 0 bases and the J gene lost 10 bases, with 13 bases spanning the gap. CDR3 sequence reads: CATSRDLLAGEQFF. The CDR3 DNA reads as TGTGCCACCAGCAGAGATCTGCTAGCCGGGGAGCAGTTCTTC.

The genes are TRBV5-6 and TRBJ1-1; D is possibly TRBD1 (5 bases). This CDR3 is 15 amino acids long. Trimming shortened V by 2 bases and J by 8 bases, and 19 bases separated the two germline ends. Germline V gene lookup returns CDR1 SGHDT and CDR2 YYEEEE. The CDR3 DNA reads as TGTGCCAGCAGCTTAGTCGACCTATCGAGGGGAGAAGCTTTCTTT. It specifies CASSLVDLSRGEAFF. The variable domain in full, completed from reference TRBV5-6 and TRBJ1-1, reads DAGVTQSPTHLIKTRGQQVTLRCSPKSGHDTVSWYQQALGQGPQFIFQYYEEEERQRGNFPDRFSGHQFPNYSSELNVNALLLGDSALYLCASSLVDLSRGEAFFGQGTRLTVV.

V gene TRBV12-3 or TRBV12-4 combines with J gene TRBJ2-1; 11 bases match TRBD1. The CDR3 length is 16 residues. The V segment lost 5 bases and the J segment 8 bases; nucleotides outside the gene matches: 11. The CDR3 nucleotides are TGTGCCAGCAGTCCTAATCGGGACAGGGGGTTCGATGAGCAGTTCTTC. This sequence encodes CASSPNRDRGFDEQFF.

V and J are TRBV7-2 and TRBJ1-2; no clear D gene. Germline V CDR1 and CDR2: SGHTA, FQGNSA. Trimming pared 1 base from V and 5 bases from J, leaving 8 bases between. The CDR3 consists of 13 residues. The CDR3 DNA reads as TGTGCCAGCAGCTTAGGGGGTCAATATGGCTACACCTTC. This encodes CASSLGGQYGYTF.